This TCR beta chain emerged from a study of cytomegalovirus exposure and HLA in healthy donors. Losses at the gene ends were 2 bases for V and 7 bases for J; bases not matched to a gene: 13. CDR3 length: 16 amino acids. Germline V gene lookup returns CDR1 MDHEN and CDR2 SYDVKM. The PCR had 60 Vbeta and 13 Jbeta primers. Libraries were prepared by immunoSEQ multiplex PCR; TCRdb keeps only in-frame clonotypes and omits some of them. The table records 95,000 to 150,000 clones, 80% of them present only once. The genes are TRBV28 and TRBJ2-7; 8 bases agree with TRBD1. This TCR came from a man aged 30 to 39 in good health and CMV-seropositive. The sample was PBMCs. Here the CDR3 reads CASSLASGTGLREQYF. The CDR3 DNA reads TGTGCCAGCAGTTTAGCGTCCGGGACAGGATTAAGGGAGCAGTACTTC.